Presented here are 14 T cell receptor beta chains from one specimen sequenced in a study of cytomegalovirus exposure and HLA in healthy donors. Some clones are missing from TCRdb's copy, which holds only in-frame ones; the method was immunoSEQ multiplex PCR. The sample records about 98,000 clones, roughly 87% being singletons. Sequencing input: PBMCs. These receptors originate from a young man in good health and CMV-seropositive.

The rearrangement joins TRBV10-1 to TRBJ2-7; 7 bases agree with TRBD1. The ends lost 5 bases at V and 0 bases at J; junction bases unmatched: 10. Germline V lookup: CDR1 WNHNN, CDR2 SYGVQD (reference sequence). This CDR3 has 16 residues. The DNA for the CDR3 is TGCGCCAGCAGTTGGGGCGGACAGGTGGACTCCTACGAGCAGTACTTC. Protein product: CASSWGGQVDSYEQYF.

The chain uses TRBV4-3 and TRBJ2-7, with TRBD2 matching 13 bases. The ends lost 5 bases at V and 4 bases at J; junction bases unmatched: 8. The CDR3 is made up of 16 amino acids. Germline V gene data show CDR1 as LGHNA and CDR2 as YSLEER. The DNA for the CDR3 is TGCGCCAGCAGCAAAACGGGGACTAGCGGGGCTTACGAGCAGTACTTC. Its translation: CASSKTGTSGAYEQYF.

This clone occurred once. Other DNA sequences of this sample code for an identical CDR3. This chain uses TRBV4-3 with TRBJ2-1; D is unclear. The CDR3 covers 15 residues. V was clipped by 0 bases and J by 4 bases, with 10 bases between them. CDR1 and CDR2 from the germline V gene are LGHNA and YSLEER. CDR3 loop: CASSQDRGSYNEQFF. DNA for the CDR3: TGCGCCAGCAGCCAAGATCGTGGCTCTTACAATGAGCAGTTCTTC.

The chain recombines TRBV9 with TRBJ2-1; the D gene is possibly TRBD2 (6 bases). The CDR3 is made up of 15 amino acids. With 1 base removed from V and 7 bases from J, the gap between germline ends came to 15 bases. Germline CDR1 SGDLS, CDR2 YYNGEE. CDR3 bases: TGTGCCAGCAGCGTATACCACAGTGGGGGGAATGAGCAGTTCTTC. It codes for CASSVYHSGGNEQFF.

The table lists this clone with a few counts. This chain connects TRBV4-2 to TRBJ2-3; D gene ambiguous. CDR1 and CDR2 (germline): LGHNA, YNFKEQ. The ends were cut back, 0 bases at V and 2 bases at J, with 9 bases in the middle. The CDR3 runs 15 residues. CDR3 coding DNA: TGTGCCAGCAGCCAAGAATTGCGAAACACAGATACGCAGTATTTT. It yields the protein CASSQELRNTDTQYF.

This chain links TRBV14 with TRBJ2-1; D may be TRBD2 (6 bases). The CDR3 contains 16 residues. Germline V CDR1 and CDR2: SGHDN, FVKESK. V lost 1 base and J lost 8, with 18 bases in between. The CDR3 spells CASSQVRTRRDHEQFF. The CDR3 DNA follows: TGTGCCAGCAGCCAAGTTAGGACCAGGAGGGACCATGAGCAGTTCTTC.

CDR3 amino acids: CASSFRSRSASYEQYF. The CDR3 DNA reads as TGTGCCAGCAGCTTTAGGAGCCGGAGCGCCTCCTACGAGCAGTACTTC. The chain combines TRBV11-3 with TRBJ2-7; D ambiguous. The CDR3 is 16 residues long. In germline, CDR1 is SGHNT, CDR2 YENEEA. Trimming pared 3 bases from V and 0 bases from J, leaving 15 bases between.

The genes are TRBV11-2 and TRBJ1-1; D is ambiguous. The CDR3 loop spans 13 amino acids. Trimming took 2 bases from V and 11 from J, leaving 15 bases between them. Germline V CDR1 and CDR2: SGHAT, FQNNGV. The CDR3: CASSLNQRAVAFF. In nucleotides, the CDR3 is TGTGCCAGCAGCTTAAATCAGAGGGCAGTGGCTTTCTTT.

The CDR3 region is CASSFPGGFNEQFF. The CDR3, as DNA: TGTGCCAGCAGTTTCCCGGGGGGGTTCAATGAGCAGTTCTTC. J is TRBJ2-1 and V is TRBV28, with 8 positions matching TRBD2. The CDR3 length is 14 residues. The junction had 4 bases not matched to a gene; V was cut back by 3 bases and J by 6 bases. From germline, CDR1 is MDHEN and CDR2 SYDVKM.

As to this clone: Other DNA variants within this sample encode the same CDR3. The V gene is TRBV11-2, the J gene TRBJ2-1; 9 bases match TRBD2. The V and J ends lost 3 bases and 4 bases, in that order; junction bases with no gene match: 4. In germline, CDR1 is SGHAT, CDR2 FQNNGV. This CDR3 region has 15 residues. The CDR3 loop is CASSFLTSGYNEQFF. CDR3 nucleotides: TGTGCCAGCAGCTTTCTTACTAGCGGGTACAATGAGCAGTTCTTC.

This chain uses TRBV2 with TRBJ2-5; 13 nucleotides align to TRBD2. J lost 1 base, V lost 7 bases, and 3 bases had no gene match. The CDR3 totals 15 residues. The germline CDR1 and CDR2 sequences are SNHLY and FYNNEI. CDR3 nucleotide sequence: TGTGCCAGCAATCGACTAGCGGGGGGCCAAGAGACCCAGTACTTC. It translates to CASNRLAGGQETQYF. The variable domain in full, with the rest retrieved from reference TRBV2 and TRBJ2-5, is EPEVTQTPSHQVTQMGQEVILRCVPISNHLYFYWYRQILGQKVEFLVSFYNNEISEKSEIFDDQFSVERPDGSNFTLKIRSTKLEDSAMYFCASNRLAGGQETQYFGPGTRLLVL.

Only one count was recorded for this clone. The chain couples TRBV6-1 to TRBJ1-2, with 9 bases lining up with TRBD1. With 6 bases clipped from V and 3 bases from J, the junction kept 8 bases outside the gene matches. The germline gives CDR1 MNHNS, CDR2 SASEGT. This CDR3 has 15 amino acids. As DNA, the CDR3 is TGTGCCAGCAGGAGGGATACAGGGGGCCACTATGGCTACACCTTC. Its protein product is CASRRDTGGHYGYTF.

This chain links TRBV6-5 with TRBJ1-5; D gene unclear. The V end lost 5 bases, the J end lost 0 bases, and 11 bases lay between the germline ends. From germline, CDR1 is MNHEY and CDR2 SVGAGI. The CDR3 has 15 residues. The CDR3 sequence is CASSRAGYSNQPQHF. For the CDR3, the DNA is TGTGCCAGCAGTCGGGCGGGATATAGCAATCAGCCCCAGCATTTT.

V and J are TRBV10-1 and TRBJ2-2, with unresolved D. Germline-derived CDR1 and CDR2 are WNHNN and SYGVQD (reference sequence). The ends were cut back, 2 bases at V and 0 bases at J, with 7 bases in the middle. The CDR3 runs to 15 residues. In DNA form, the CDR3 reads TGCGCCAGCAGTGAGAACAGCCCGAACACCGGGGAGCTGTTTTTT. Amino acid sequence: CASSENSPNTGELFF.